This T cell receptor beta chain originates from a study of blood T cell repertoires in COVID-19. Study-wide background: The United States, Italy and Spain provided the acute and convalescent COVID-19 samples. In each case, the material was cDNA or gDNA derived from T cells, B-cell-depleted T cells, or PBMCs.

The CDR3 extends over 17 amino acids. V gave up 4 bases and J gave up 0 bases, with 13 bases separating them. The germline CDR1 and CDR2 sequences are KGHSH and LQKENI. In the study's own analysis: Cell counts per sample came from amplifying reference gene primers. Sequencing used immunoSEQ multiplex PCR; TCRdb keeps in-frame clones, though not all of them. Clone size and the V and J calls come from that table; the DNA yielded D and trimming. The sample lists approximately 110,000 clones, approximately 74% occurring once. Recruited during active infection, patients (from Seattle) were subsequently followed longitudinally.

Sequenced sample: peripheral blood. The V call is TRBV18, the J call TRBJ2-6; no reliable D call. This TCR was recovered from a man aged 80 or over with COVID-19, enrolled during active disease. CDR3: CASSLRSSSSGANVLTF. CDR3 DNA: TGTGCCAGCTCACTGAGGTCATCTAGCTCTGGGGCCAACGTCCTGACTTTC.